This T cell receptor beta chain came from a study of blood T cell repertoires in COVID-19. Whole-study context: The cDNA or gDNA used as material had been derived from T cells, B-cell-depleted T cells, or PBMCs.

V was pared by 1 base and J by 4 bases, with 5 bases of the junction left unmatched. This CDR3 is 17 amino acids long. Germline CDR1 SEHNR, CDR2 FQNEAQ (reference sequence). As originally analysed: How many nucleated cells were present was estimated from reference gene primer amplification. The assay was immunoSEQ multiplex PCR, and TCRdb's table has in-frame clones only and misses some. Clone size and the V and J calls come from that table; the DNA yielded D and trimming. The profile covers approximately 230,000 clones, with around 83% appearing a single time and around 8.9% taken by the ten largest.

The receptor comes from a man at least 80 years old with acute or convalescent COVID-19. Specimen: peripheral blood. The V and J genes are TRBV7-9 and TRBJ2-2; 11 nucleotides agree with TRBD2. The CDR3 here is CASSLEDGLAGTGELFF. The CDR3 DNA reads TGTGCCAGCAGCTTAGAGGATGGACTAGCGGGCACCGGGGAGCTGTTTTTT.